These 12 T cell receptor beta chains were all obtained from the same sample, sequenced in a study of persistence of HIV-infected CD4 T cells. This was the immunoSEQ version 4 assay in survey mode. The repertoire was sequenced with immunoSEQ multiplex PCR; TCRdb's copy has only in-frame clones and lacks some. The sample consists of roughly 41,000 clones, over 80% of them appearing once. Lysates of CMV-infected fibroblasts at 10 ug/mL stimulated these cells. CD40L-negative CD69-negative CD45RO-high memory CD4+ T cells were sorted as populations depleted of antigen-responding cells. Their antigens are not known. The sequencing here drew on CD4+ T cells sorted from PBMCs after roughly 18-hour stimulation, taken from a patient who received antiretroviral therapy. These receptors all come from an adult man with HIV who was CMV-seropositive.

This clone was counted only a few times. The chain employs TRBV28 and TRBJ2-5, with D maybe TRBD1 (5 bases). The CDR3 consists of 11 residues. V lost 6 bases and J lost 9, with 11 bases in between. Germline V lookup: CDR1 MDHEN, CDR2 SYDVKM. For the CDR3, the DNA is TGTGCCAGCAGGCACCTAGGGGCCCAGTACTTC. Its translation is CASRHLGAQYF.

The rearrangement links TRBV6-1 to TRBJ1-5; D unclear. This CDR3 is built from 15 residues. Trimming pared 3 bases from V and 5 bases from J, leaving 14 bases between. Germline V lookup: CDR1 MNHNS, CDR2 SASEGT. The CDR3 loop reads CASSEVRNSHQPQHF. The CDR3 DNA sequence: TGTGCCAGCAGTGAGGTGAGGAACAGCCATCAGCCCCAGCATTTT.

The chain has TRBV19 and TRBJ2-7; no definite D call. V shed 5 bases and J shed 4 bases, with 15 bases lying between them. This CDR3 is 14 amino acids long. Germline V gives CDR1 LNHDA, CDR2 SQIVND (reference sequence). The CDR3 protein is CASSPRADHYEQYF. CDR3 DNA sequence: TGTGCCAGTAGTCCCCGGGCAGATCATTACGAGCAGTACTTC.

The genes are TRBV19 and TRBJ2-1, with unresolved D. Germline V gene lookup returns CDR1 LNHDA and CDR2 SQIVND (reference sequence). The length of the CDR3 is 12 residues. V was trimmed by 4 bases and J by 10 bases, leaving 11 bases between them. The CDR3 loop is CASSSPLGEQFF. Written as DNA, the CDR3 is TGTGCCAGTAGTAGTCCCCTGGGAGAGCAGTTCTTC.

In DNA form, the CDR3 reads TGTGCCAGTAGCGACAGGGGGAAAAATTCACCCCTCCACTTT. Amino acid sequence: CASSDRGKNSPLHF. The rearrangement links TRBV19 to TRBJ1-6, with 9 nucleotides matching TRBD1. The length of the CDR3 is 14 residues. V was clipped by 6 bases and J by 7 bases; unmatched bases: 4. Per the germline V gene, CDR1 is LNHDA and CDR2 is SQIVND (reference sequence).

V and J are TRBV7-8 and TRBJ2-7; 9 nucleotides align to TRBD1. The J segment lost 1 base and the V segment lost 5 bases, leaving 3 bases of the junction unmatched. CDR1 is SGHVS and CDR2 is FQNEAQ in the germline V gene. The CDR3 is made up of 14 amino acids. The CDR3 reads CASSRQGGSYEQYF. The CDR3 region has the DNA TGTGCCAGCAGCCGACAGGGGGGGTCCTACGAGCAGTACTTC. The complete variable domain, with remaining parts taken from reference TRBV7-8 and TRBJ2-7, reads GAGVSQSPRYKVAKRGQDVALRCDPISGHVSLFWYQQALGQGPEFLTYFQNEAQLDKSGLPSDRFFAERPEGSVSTLKIQRTQQEDSAVYLCASSRQGGSYEQYFGPGTRLTVT.

The chain is built from TRBV19 and TRBJ2-5; TRBD1 agrees at 7 bases. The CDR3 consists of 17 residues. The germline V gene has CDR1 LNHDA and CDR2 SQIVND (reference sequence). With 5 bases clipped from V and 4 bases from J, the junction kept 16 bases outside the gene matches. CDR3 coding DNA: TGTGCCAGTAGTTTAGGCCGCAATAGGGGGCTGGGAGAGACCCAGTACTTC. Translated: CASSLGRNRGLGETQYF. Complete variable domain (other parts from reference TRBV19 and TRBJ2-5): DGGITQSPKYLFRKEGQNVTLSCEQNLNHDAMYWYRQDPGQGLRLIYYSQIVNDFQKGDIAEGYSVSREKKESFPLTVTSAQKNPTAFYLCASSLGRNRGLGETQYFGPGTRLLVL.

The gene calls are TRBV9 and TRBJ2-3; D is unresolved. Germline values: CDR1 SGDLS, CDR2 YYNGEE. CDR3 size: 14 residues. Trimming stripped 7 bases from V and 2 bases from J, with 14 bases between. The CDR3 loop is CASGQVLSTDTQYF. The CDR3, as DNA: TGTGCCAGCGGTCAGGTTCTCTCCACAGATACGCAGTATTTT.

The chain joins TRBV3-1 (or the pseudogene TRBV3-2) to TRBJ1-2; 10 positions agree with TRBD1. Germline V gives CDR1 LGHDT, CDR2 YNNKEL (reference sequence). V lost 4 bases to trimming and J lost 5 bases; unmatched junction nucleotides: 4. This CDR3 comprises 14 residues. The CDR3 DNA reads TGTGCCAGCAGCCTCAGGACAGGGGGTTATGGCTACACCTTC. Translated, it gives CASSLRTGGYGYTF.

In its sample, this clone was seen a few times. The rearrangement links TRBV6-5 to TRBJ2-3; D is perhaps TRBD2 (5 bases). The CDR3 extends over 10 amino acids. Germline CDR1 and CDR2: MNHEY and SVGAGI. V lost 6 bases, J lost 13 bases, and 11 bases lay in between. CDR3 bases: TGTGCCAGCAGGCTGGAGGAGAAGTATTTT. Its translation is CASRLEEKYF.

Only a few counts were recorded for this clone. The rearrangement links TRBV2 to TRBJ2-7; a weak D match, TRBD1 (6 bases). This CDR3 comprises 12 residues. Germline CDR1 and CDR2: SNHLY and FYNNEI. V lost 8 bases and J 4 bases, leaving 12 bases between the germline ends. The CDR3 DNA is TGTGCCAGCCGGGACAACAGATACGAGCAGTACTTC. Protein sequence: CASRDNRYEQYF. The variable domain in full, with the rest retrieved from reference TRBV2 and TRBJ2-7, is EPEVTQTPSHQVTQMGQEVILRCVPISNHLYFYWYRQILGQKVEFLVSFYNNEISEKSEIFDDQFSVERPDGSNFTLKIRSTKLEDSAMYFCASRDNRYEQYFGPGTRLTVT.

The chain carries TRBV5-8 and TRBJ1-1; TRBD1 is a possible D gene (5 bases). V lost 5 bases, J lost 8 bases, and 16 bases lay in between. The CDR3 is 13 amino acids. The germline V gene has CDR1 SGHTS and CDR2 YDEGEE. The CDR3 DNA is TGTGCCAGCAGTCGGGACCCTCTCGCGGAAGCTTTCTTT. This gives the protein CASSRDPLAEAFF.